A single sample is the source of the 6 T cell receptor beta chains below, sequenced in a study of technical replicates of blood from several donors. TCRdb's table, derived via immunoSEQ multiplex PCR, lists solely in-frame clones and lacks some. Among around 67,000 clones listed, about nine tenths were seen once. Material for sequencing was T cells isolated from PBMCs. These receptors all stem from a human donor in good health.

The chain joins TRBV29-1 to TRBJ2-6; D uncertain. The CDR3 is 12 amino acids. Germline V gives CDR1 SQVTM, CDR2 ANQGSEA. V was pared by 6 bases and J by 0 bases, with 3 bases between. This CDR3 reads CSVRSGANVLTF. CDR3 bases: TGCAGCGTGCGCTCTGGGGCCAACGTCCTGACTTTC.

The chain uses TRBV19 and TRBJ2-1; the match to TRBD2 covers 12 bases. The CDR3 is 16 residues long. CDR1 and CDR2 (germline): LNHDA, SQIVND (reference sequence). V shed 7 bases, J shed 6 bases, and the junction held 10 bases outside the gene matches. The CDR3 bases are TGTGCCAGTACCCTGAGGACTAGCGGGACAAGCAATGAGCAGTTCTTC. Amino acids: CASTLRTSGTSNEQFF.

V usage is TRBV7-9 and J usage is TRBJ2-1; TRBD2 might be the D (6 bases). The germline V and J ends were trimmed by 0 bases and 8 bases, with 8 bases remaining between them. The CDR3 covers 13 residues. In germline, CDR1 is SEHNR, CDR2 FQNEAQ (reference sequence). The DNA of the CDR3 is TGTGCCAGCAGCTTAGCCCCGGGGGATGAGCAGTTCTTC. Translation: CASSLAPGDEQFF.

The V gene is TRBV6-4, the J gene TRBJ2-2, with D tentatively TRBD2 (6 bases). V lost 3 bases and J 1 base, leaving 12 bases between the germline ends. Germline V gives CDR1 MRHNA, CDR2 SNTAGT. This CDR3 contains 16 residues. The CDR3 DNA reads TGTGCCAGCAGTGATACCGGGACTTGGAACACCGGGGAGCTGTTTTTT. Translating it yields CASSDTGTWNTGELFF.

The chain carries TRBV6-5 and TRBJ2-3; TRBD2 might be the D (5 bases). The CDR3 is made up of 13 amino acids. Germline lookup yields CDR1 MNHEY and CDR2 SVGAGI. Trimming cost V 2 bases and J 2 bases, with 5 bases left between them. The CDR3 coding sequence is TGTGCCAGCAGTTACCGGGACACAGATACGCAGTATTTT. This encodes CASSYRDTDTQYF.

This sequence joins TRBV7-8 and TRBJ2-7; TRBD1 matches at 11 bases. V trimming: 10 bases; J trimming: 6 bases; junction bases outside the gene matches: 5. Germline CDR1 reads SGHVS; CDR2 reads FQNEAQ. The CDR3 totals 12 residues. DNA of the CDR3: TGTGCCACCGGGACAGGGGGAAGCGAGCAGTACTTC. Translation gives CATGTGGSEQYF.